This is a list of T cell receptor beta chains from one sample in a study of cytomegalovirus exposure and HLA in healthy donors. Repertoires were generated with immunoSEQ multiplex PCR, while TCRdb's copy carries only in-frame clones and drops some. Here the sample table reports 140,000 or so clones. Input material: PBMCs. The receptors were gathered from a male donor in good health and CMV-seronegative. CDR3s include the opening cysteine and the closing phenylalanine or tryptophan. Each record gives: CDR3 DNA, CDR3 protein, V gene, D gene, J gene. D genes are given only for firm matches.

DNA: TGTGCCAGCTCCCTCGGGATTAGCAATCAGCCCCAGCATTTT
CDR3: CASSLGISNQPQHF
V: TRBV18
D: .
J: TRBJ1-5

DNA: TGTGCCAGCAGTTACTCGTACCCCGCGTACGAGCAGTACTTC
CDR3: CASSYSYPAYEQYF
V: TRBV6-5
D: .
J: TRBJ2-7

DNA: TGTGCCAGCAGCTTGTTTGTAGCGGGGGGGTACAATGAGCAGTTCTTC
CDR3: CASSLFVAGGYNEQFF
V: TRBV7-8
D: TRBD2
J: TRBJ2-1

DNA: TGTGCCAGCAGCTCGGGACTAGCGGGGGGCACAGATACGCAGTATTTT
CDR3: CASSSGLAGGTDTQYF
V: TRBV5-4
D: TRBD2
J: TRBJ2-3

DNA: TGTGCCAGCAGCTTAGTTGCAGGGCGAAACCAGCCCCAGCATTTT
CDR3: CASSLVAGRNQPQHF
V: TRBV7-2
D: .
J: TRBJ1-5

DNA: TGTGCCAGCAGCGGCGAACAGGGTGCGAGCACCGGGGAGCTGTTTTTT
CDR3: CASSGEQGASTGELFF
V: TRBV13
D: .
J: TRBJ2-2

DNA: TGTGCCAGCAGTTACTCGATGCCAGGGGGCGTGCGGGGCTACACCTTC
CDR3: CASSYSMPGGVRGYTF
V: TRBV6-5
D: TRBD1
J: TRBJ1-2

DNA: TGTGCCACCAGTGGGACCGGGACAGGGGTGCTGGGGGGCAATCAGCCCCAGCATTTT
CDR3: CATSGTGTGVLGGNQPQHF
V: TRBV15
D: TRBD1
J: TRBJ1-5

DNA: TGTGCCAGTAGCAAAACGGGTCAAACTGAAGCTTTCTTT
CDR3: CASSKTGQTEAFF
V: TRBV19
D: .
J: TRBJ1-1

DNA: TGTGCCAGCAGTGCGGCTGAAAGCGGGAGGACCACGGAGCAGTTCTTC
CDR3: CASSAAESGRTTEQFF
V: TRBV6-4
D: TRBD2
J: TRBJ2-1

DNA: TGCGCCAGCAGCTTGGGGCAGGTCATGAACACTGAAGCTTTCTTT
CDR3: CASSLGQVMNTEAFF
V: TRBV5-1
D: .
J: TRBJ1-1

DNA: TGTGCCAGCAGCCAAGAACCCAGACTCAACACCGGGGAGCTGTTTTTT
CDR3: CASSQEPRLNTGELFF
V: TRBV4-2
D: .
J: TRBJ2-2

DNA: TGTGCCAGTAGTATACTACAGGGGAGCTATGGCTACACCTTC
CDR3: CASSILQGSYGYTF
V: TRBV19
D: TRBD1
J: TRBJ1-2

DNA: TGCGCCAGCAGCTTGCGCGAGGAACAGGCCCGCGAGCAGTACTTC
CDR3: CASSLREEQAREQYF
V: TRBV4-1
D: .
J: TRBJ2-7

DNA: TGTGCCAGCAGCTTAGGGACTAGCGGGAGGGCCTCAGATACGCAGTATTTT
CDR3: CASSLGTSGRASDTQYF
V: TRBV11-2
D: TRBD2
J: TRBJ2-3

DNA: TGCAGCGTTCCAGACAGAAGCTCATATGGCTACACCTTC
CDR3: CSVPDRSSYGYTF
V: TRBV29-1
D: .
J: TRBJ1-2

DNA: TGTGCCAGCAGGCGGCTTGTGAACACTGAAGCTTTCTTT
CDR3: CASRRLVNTEAFF
V: TRBV11-1
D: .
J: TRBJ1-1

DNA: TGCGCCAGCAGCTTGGTTGGCGGAGTAGATACGCAGTATTTT
CDR3: CASSLVGGVDTQYF
V: TRBV5-1
D: .
J: TRBJ2-3

DNA: TGTGCCATCAGTGAGATTGTTGGCTCAGATACGCAGTATTTT
CDR3: CAISEIVGSDTQYF
V: TRBV10-3
D: .
J: TRBJ2-3

DNA: TGTGCCAGTAGTATATCCGAAATGGTTGGCCGCCTAGCCAAAAACATTCAGTACTTC
CDR3: CASSISEMVGRLAKNIQYF
V: TRBV19
D: .
J: TRBJ2-4

DNA: TGTGCCAGCAGTTCGGTCGGAGCGGACCAAGAGACCCAGTACTTC
CDR3: CASSSVGADQETQYF
V: TRBV6-5
D: .
J: TRBJ2-5

DNA: TGTGCCATCAGTCCGACAGACTATGGCTACACCTTC
CDR3: CAISPTDYGYTF
V: TRBV10-3
D: .
J: TRBJ1-2

DNA: TGTGCCAGCAGTCCGAGACTAGCGGTTTACGAGCAGTACTTC
CDR3: CASSPRLAVYEQYF
V: TRBV6-5
D: TRBD2
J: TRBJ2-7

DNA: TGTGCCAGCAGTTACTCGGGACAGGGTGTAGCTGGCTACACCTTC
CDR3: CASSYSGQGVAGYTF
V: TRBV6-5
D: TRBD1
J: TRBJ1-2

DNA: TGCGCCAGCAGTACTCGACACGGCGCCTACAATGAGCAGTTCTTC
CDR3: CASSTRHGAYNEQFF
V: TRBV10-1
D: .
J: TRBJ2-1

DNA: TGTGCCAGCAGCGTTACAGTGAACACTGAAGCTTTCTTT
CDR3: CASSVTVNTEAFF
V: TRBV7-3
D: .
J: TRBJ1-1

DNA: TGTGCCAGCAGCGTACACCCGAGGGCGTCGAGATCTGAAGCTTTCTTT
CDR3: CASSVHPRASRSEAFF
V: TRBV9
D: .
J: TRBJ1-1

DNA: TGTGCCAGCAGCCTAACCTGGGACACCACAGATACGCAGTATTTT
CDR3: CASSLTWDTTDTQYF
V: TRBV7-9
D: .
J: TRBJ2-3

DNA: TGTGCCAGCAGCTTAGGCAGGGGGCAAGAGACCCAGTACTTC
CDR3: CASSLGRGQETQYF
V: TRBV7-2
D: TRBD1
J: TRBJ2-5

DNA: TGTGCCAGCTCCCGCGGAGGCAGTACTCTTGAGACCCAGTACTTC
CDR3: CASSRGGSTLETQYF
V: TRBV18
D: .
J: TRBJ2-5

DNA: TGTGCCATCCGACAGGGCACAGATACGCAGTATTTT
CDR3: CAIRQGTDTQYF
V: TRBV7-2
D: .
J: TRBJ2-3

DNA: TGTGCCTGGAGTGGGCTCAATGAGCAGTTCTTC
CDR3: CAWSGLNEQFF
V: TRBV30
D: .
J: TRBJ2-1

DNA: TGTGCCAGCAGCTTAAGTTGGTTAGCGTATGAGCAGTTCTTC
CDR3: CASSLSWLAYEQFF
V: TRBV7-2
D: .
J: TRBJ2-1

DNA: TGTGCCTGCAGTAGTGATACGGTCAATGAGCAGTTCTTC
CDR3: CACSSDTVNEQFF
V: TRBV30
D: .
J: TRBJ2-1

DNA: TGTGCCAGTCGCAGGGTCGGCTATGGCTACACCTTC
CDR3: CASRRVGYGYTF
V: TRBV19
D: .
J: TRBJ1-2

DNA: TGTGCCAGCAGCGTTGGTGGACAGCTCTACGAGCAGTACTTC
CDR3: CASSVGGQLYEQYF
V: TRBV11-1
D: .
J: TRBJ2-7

DNA: TGTGCCAGCAGTGACCGAGGAGGAGACACCATATATTTT
CDR3: CASSDRGGDTIYF
V: TRBV2
D: .
J: TRBJ1-3

DNA: TGTGCCAGCAGCCCCCCCAACTCTGGGGCCAACGTCCTGACTTTC
CDR3: CASSPPNSGANVLTF
V: TRBV6-6
D: .
J: TRBJ2-6

DNA: TGTGCCAGCAGTAGACAGGGAACGGGGGTAAATTCACCCCTCCACTTT
CDR3: CASSRQGTGVNSPLHF
V: TRBV2
D: TRBD1
J: TRBJ1-6

DNA: TGTGCCAGCAGCTCCGGGACAGGGGGGCGGATGGCTTTCTTT
CDR3: CASSSGTGGRMAFF
V: TRBV6-5
D: TRBD1
J: TRBJ1-1

DNA: TGTGCCTGGATGAATTACAGGGGGCGCGACTATGGCTACACCTTC
CDR3: CAWMNYRGRDYGYTF
V: TRBV30
D: TRBD1
J: TRBJ1-2

DNA: TGTGCCAGCAGCGACAGGGGGCGATCACCCCTCCACTTT
CDR3: CASSDRGRSPLHF
V: TRBV7-3
D: TRBD1
J: TRBJ1-6

DNA: TGCGCCAGCAGCTTGGGACGGACTAAGAACACTGAAGCTTTCTTT
CDR3: CASSLGRTKNTEAFF
V: TRBV5-1
D: .
J: TRBJ1-1

DNA: TGCGCCAGCAGCCAAGACGGGTACGAGCAGTACTTC
CDR3: CASSQDGYEQYF
V: TRBV4-1
D: .
J: TRBJ2-7

DNA: TGTGCCAGCGGGGAGGGCCCTTACTATGGCTACACCTTC
CDR3: CASGEGPYYGYTF
V: TRBV6-1
D: .
J: TRBJ1-2

DNA: TGTGCCAGCAGCGTCCCGACTAGCGGGGGTGTCGATGAGCAGTTCTTC
CDR3: CASSVPTSGGVDEQFF
V: TRBV9
D: TRBD2
J: TRBJ2-1

DNA: TGTGCCAGCTCACCAACTCTGTCGCGGGGTGCGGTTGAAGCTTTCTTT
CDR3: CASSPTLSRGAVEAFF
V: TRBV18
D: .
J: TRBJ1-1